A single sample is the source of the 30 T cell receptor beta chains below, sequenced in a study of Ad26.COV2.S vaccination and SARS-CoV-2 variants. As to treatment: about 20 received Ad26.COV2.S at low or high dose, single or two shots; about five received placebo; per-sample allocation not given. The study sampled participants on day 63 after the first vaccine or placebo injection. TCRdb's copy holds only in-frame clones and misses some; the assay was immunoSEQ multiplex PCR. The table records around 340,000 clones, approximately 86% of them present only once. The sample in question was peripheral blood, obtained in a trial of Ad26.COV2.S vaccine versus placebo. These receptors all come from a person aged 18-65 years who received the Ad26.COV2.S COVID-19 vaccine or a placebo.

The chain is built from TRBV19 and TRBJ1-1, with a tentative D call TRBD1 (5 bases). The CDR3 spans 14 residues. The germline V gene has CDR1 LNHDA and CDR2 SQIVND (reference sequence). The V end lost 9 bases, the J end lost 1 base, and 15 bases lay between the germline ends. The CDR3 DNA follows: TGTGCCAGCCACCACGGGGCAGCGAACACTGAAGCTTTCTTT. This codes for CASHHGAANTEAFF. The full variable domain, its missing parts supplied by reference TRBV19 and TRBJ1-1, is DGGITQSPKYLFRKEGQNVTLSCEQNLNHDAMYWYRQDPGQGLRLIYYSQIVNDFQKGDIAEGYSVSREKKESFPLTVTSAQKNPTAFYLCASHHGAANTEAFFGQGTRLTVV.

In this sample, this clone turned up once. V and J are TRBV19 and TRBJ2-3; D perhaps matches TRBD1 (5 bases). Trimming stripped 3 bases from V and 1 base from J, with 8 bases between. This CDR3 is built from 14 residues. The germline CDR1 and CDR2 sequences are LNHDA and SQIVND (reference sequence). CDR3 DNA: TGTGCCAGTAGTATTGGGGCCGGCACAGATACGCAGTATTTT. This encodes CASSIGAGTDTQYF.

The chain joins TRBV20-1 to TRBJ2-7; TRBD2 matches 8 bases. Germline lookup yields CDR1 DFQATT and CDR2 SNEGSKA (reference sequence). V shed 3 bases and J 0 bases; nucleotides not matched to a gene: 4. The CDR3 extends over 14 amino acids. DNA for the CDR3: TGCAGTGCTAGTAGTCTAGCGGGCTCCTACGAGCAGTACTTC. Translating it yields CSASSLAGSYEQYF.

This clone was recorded only once. CDR3: CASSSSGPLVDNEQFF. The CDR3 DNA reads TGTGCCAGTAGTTCCTCCGGGCCGCTGGTAGACAATGAGCAGTTCTTC. The rearrangement uses TRBV19 and TRBJ2-1; no definite D call. Germline values: CDR1 LNHDA, CDR2 SQIVND (reference sequence). Trimming left V 5 bases short and J 5 bases short, with 19 bases between. The CDR3 is 16 residues long.

This clone appeared once. The chain combines TRBV2 with TRBJ1-5; 8 nucleotides line up with TRBD1. The length of the CDR3 is 15 residues. CDR1 is SNHLY and CDR2 is FYNNEI in the germline V gene. With V trimmed by 6 bases and J by 9 bases, 13 bases remained unmatched. CDR3 sequence: CASSGTGAEYWPQHF. In DNA form, the CDR3 reads TGTGCCAGCAGCGGGACAGGCGCCGAATATTGGCCCCAGCATTTT.

The rearrangement links TRBV4-1 to TRBJ1-4; 8 bases match TRBD1. The CDR3 covers 14 residues. Germline trimming cut 7 bases from V and 10 bases from J; bases unmatched to any gene: 11. Germline values: CDR1 MGHRA, CDR2 YSYEKL. Here the CDR3 reads CASTRQGTVGKLFF. The DNA of the CDR3 is TGCGCCAGCACCCGACAGGGGACGGTCGGAAAACTGTTTTTT.

The rearrangement links TRBV19 to TRBJ1-6; tentative D call: TRBD1 (6 bases). CDR1 is LNHDA and CDR2 is SQIVND in the germline V gene (reference sequence). The V end was cut by 5 bases, the J end by 7 bases, with 12 bases between. The CDR3 extends over 14 amino acids. CDR3 sequence (DNA): TGTGCCAGTAGTCCAGACAGGATCAATTCACCCCTCCACTTT. Translated: CASSPDRINSPLHF.

The chain joins TRBV6-5 to TRBJ2-7; D is ambiguous. Germline lookup yields CDR1 MNHEY and CDR2 SVGAGI. The V and J ends lost 0 bases and 0 bases respectively, with 12 bases between them. The CDR3 extends over 16 amino acids. CDR3 DNA sequence: TGTGCCAGCAGTTACTCGAATCTACGCCTCTCCTACGAGCAGTACTTC. Protein sequence: CASSYSNLRLSYEQYF.

This clone occurred a few times. The V gene is TRBV7-2, the J gene TRBJ2-2, with 9 nucleotides matching TRBD2. The CDR3 has 16 amino acids. V was pared by 3 bases and J by 6 bases, with 8 bases of the junction left unmatched. The germline CDR1 and CDR2 sequences are SGHTA and FQGNSA. CDR3 DNA sequence: TGTGCCAGCAGCTTGAGGGCTAGCGGGGACGCCGGGGAGCTGTTTTTT. Translation gives CASSLRASGDAGELFF.

This chain joins TRBV18 and TRBJ1-4; a possible D gene is TRBD1 (6 bases). The CDR3 contains 13 residues. The V and J ends lost 6 bases and 5 bases respectively, with 10 bases between them. In germline, CDR1 is KGHSH, CDR2 LQKENI. The CDR3 nucleotides are TGTGCCAGCTCGGACAGCTGGAATGAAAAACTGTTTTTT. Translated, it gives CASSDSWNEKLFF.

The chain joins TRBV6-5 to TRBJ1-6; no reliable D call. The CDR3 runs 15 residues. V shed 6 bases and J shed 0 bases, with 9 bases lying between them. Germline V gene lookup returns CDR1 MNHEY and CDR2 SVGAGI. This CDR3 is CASSDRSSYNSPLHF. CDR3 in DNA: TGTGCCAGCAGCGACCGGAGCTCCTATAATTCACCCCTCCACTTT.

V gene TRBV11-2 combines with J gene TRBJ1-2, with D perhaps TRBD1 (6 bases). Trimming stripped 5 bases from V and 4 bases from J, with 17 bases between. The CDR3 sequence is 15 residues long. Germline values: CDR1 SGHAT, CDR2 FQNNGV. The chain's CDR3 is CASSLGGAGGYGYTF. The CDR3 nucleotides are TGTGCCAGCAGCCTAGGGGGGGCAGGAGGCTATGGCTACACCTTC.

This chain connects TRBV3-1 (or the pseudogene TRBV3-2) to TRBJ2-5; 7 bases agree with TRBD2. The V gene's germline CDR1 is LGHDT and CDR2 YNNKEL (reference sequence). V gave up 7 bases and J gave up 4 bases; unmatched junction bases: 6. This CDR3 spans 13 amino acids. Here the CDR3 reads CASKPAGPETQYF. CDR3 nucleotides: TGTGCCAGCAAGCCAGCGGGACCAGAGACCCAGTACTTC.

The chain uses TRBV5-1 and TRBJ2-2; the D gene is possibly TRBD1 (7 bases). The CDR3 is made up of 14 amino acids. Trimming cost V 4 bases and J 6 bases, with 13 bases left between them. The germline V gene has CDR1 SGHRS and CDR2 YFSETQ. Here the CDR3 reads CASSPDREAGELFF. The CDR3 DNA follows: TGCGCCAGCAGCCCCGACAGGGAGGCCGGGGAGCTGTTTTTT.

The chain links TRBV4-1 to TRBJ1-5, with D maybe TRBD1 (6 bases). The CDR3 sequence is 19 residues long. V was clipped by 4 bases and J by 0 bases, with 22 bases between them. The V gene's germline CDR1 is MGHRA and CDR2 YSYEKL. CDR3 protein: CASSRFPGHQDSSNQPQHF. CDR3 in DNA: TGCGCCAGCAGCCGATTCCCGGGACACCAAGACTCTAGCAATCAGCCCCAGCATTTT.

This clone was counted a few times. This chain links TRBV18 with TRBJ2-3; 7 bases match TRBD1. V trimming: 2 bases; J trimming: 4 bases; junction bases outside the gene matches: 3. The CDR3 length is 14 residues. CDR1 is KGHSH, CDR2 LQKENI, per germline. This chain's CDR3 is CASSPTGAADTQYF. The CDR3, as DNA: TGTGCCAGCTCACCAACAGGGGCGGCAGATACGCAGTATTTT.

V is TRBV3-1 (or the pseudogene TRBV3-2) and J is TRBJ1-6; D is unresolved. V shed 1 base and J shed 8 bases, with 21 bases lying between them. The CDR3 spans 18 residues. Germline lookup yields CDR1 LGHDT and CDR2 YNNKEL (reference sequence). The CDR3 loop is CASSQGLLVLPRDSPLHF. CDR3 in DNA: TGTGCCAGCAGCCAAGGCCTCTTGGTTTTGCCGCGAGATTCACCCCTCCACTTT.

This clone was counted a few times. The genes are TRBV5-6 and TRBJ2-3, with D tentatively TRBD2 (5 bases). The length of the CDR3 is 14 residues. Germline values: CDR1 SGHDT, CDR2 YYEEEE. V lost 1 base and J 2 bases, leaving 8 bases between the germline ends. CDR3 in DNA: TGTGCCAGCAGCTTGAAGCGGTTCACAGATACGCAGTATTTT. Amino acids: CASSLKRFTDTQYF. Full variable domain (rest looked up from reference TRBV5-6 and TRBJ2-3): DAGVTQSPTHLIKTRGQQVTLRCSPKSGHDTVSWYQQALGQGPQFIFQYYEEEERQRGNFPDRFSGHQFPNYSSELNVNALLLGDSALYLCASSLKRFTDTQYFGPGTRLTVL.

This rearrangement joins TRBV5-1 to TRBJ2-7, with TRBD1 matching 7 bases. With 4 bases clipped from V and 6 bases from J, the junction kept 10 bases outside the gene matches. Looked up from germline, CDR1 is SGHRS and CDR2 is YFSETQ. This CDR3 has 14 amino acids. CDR3 amino acids: CASSRGQKVGEQYF. CDR3 nucleotide sequence: TGCGCCAGCAGCAGGGGACAGAAAGTAGGCGAGCAGTACTTC.

This clone occurred once. CDR3 in DNA: TGTGCCAGCAGCTTAGACAGGGGGGTTGGAAACACCATATATTTT. This encodes CASSLDRGVGNTIYF. The V and J genes are TRBV7-2 and TRBJ1-3, with 8 bases lining up with TRBD1. Germline V CDR1 and CDR2: SGHTA, FQGNSA. The CDR3 sequence is 15 residues long. V shed 1 base and J 3 bases; nucleotides not matched to a gene: 2.

This chain links TRBV24-1 with TRBJ2-7, with TRBD2 matching over 13 bases. The CDR3 is made up of 17 amino acids. V lost 3 bases and J lost 0; bases outside the gene matches: 4. Germline loops: CDR1 KGHDR, CDR2 SFDVKD. The CDR3: CATSDGGLAGTSYEQYF. The CDR3 nucleotides read TGTGCCACCAGTGATGGGGGACTAGCGGGGACCTCCTACGAGCAGTACTTC.

This rearrangement joins TRBV28 to TRBJ1-1; a possible D gene is TRBD1 (6 bases). Germline V gene data show CDR1 as MDHEN and CDR2 as SYDVKM. Trimming took 7 bases from V and 1 from J, leaving 22 bases between them. The CDR3 has 17 amino acids. CDR3 sequence reads: CASTLPTGAQWNTEAFF. The CDR3 region has the DNA TGTGCCAGCACCCTCCCCACGGGGGCGCAATGGAACACTGAAGCTTTCTTT.

The rearrangement uses TRBV7-9 and TRBJ2-3, with D hard to call. V dropped 0 bases and J dropped 6 bases, with 4 bases sitting between them. CDR1 is SEHNR, CDR2 FQNEAQ, per germline (reference sequence). This CDR3 region has 12 residues. CDR3 protein: CASSLAEDTQYF. CDR3 sequence (DNA): TGTGCCAGCAGCTTAGCGGAGGATACGCAGTATTTT.

A remark on this clone: Different DNA sequences within this sample yield the same CDR3. The V gene is TRBV5-1, the J gene TRBJ1-1; D not certain. Germline-derived CDR1 and CDR2 are SGHRS and YFSETQ. CDR3 size: 13 residues. V lost 0 bases and J 1 base, leaving 4 bases between the germline ends. The CDR3 protein is CASSLGANTEAFF. CDR3 coding DNA: TGCGCCAGCAGCTTGGGGGCGAACACTGAAGCTTTCTTT. Using reference TRBV5-1 and TRBJ1-1 for the parts outside the CDR3, the full variable domain is KAGVTQTPRYLIKTRGQQVTLSCSPISGHRSVSWYQQTPGQGLQFLFEYFSETQRNKGNFPGRFSGRQFSNSRSEMNVSTLELGDSALYLCASSLGANTEAFFGQGTRLTVV.

This sequence joins TRBV7-2 and TRBJ2-7; D not resolved. The CDR3 is made up of 16 amino acids. Trimming cost V 5 bases and J 2 bases, with 19 bases left between them. Germline V gives CDR1 SGHTA, CDR2 FQGNSA. DNA of the CDR3: TGTGCCAGCAGCCCTCCTCCTAACGCCAATGCCTACGAGCAGTACTTC. Protein: CASSPPPNANAYEQYF.

The chain uses TRBV6-5 and TRBJ2-7; D possibly corresponds to TRBD1 (6 bases). The V end was cut by 2 bases, the J end by 7 bases, with 15 bases between. CDR1 and CDR2 (germline): MNHEY, SVGAGI. CDR3 length: 14 residues. CDR3 bases: TGTGCCAGCAGTTACATTGGGGGCACGGGGGAGCAGTACTTC. This encodes CASSYIGGTGEQYF.

The rearrangement links TRBV28 to TRBJ2-2; 7 positions agree with TRBD2. The CDR3 consists of 15 residues. V was clipped by 5 bases and J by 6 bases; unmatched bases: 9. Per the germline V gene, CDR1 is MDHEN and CDR2 is SYDVKM. The CDR3 coding sequence is TGTGCCAGCAGTCCCGGAGGGAGGGCGGCCGGGGAGCTGTTTTTT. It translates to CASSPGGRAAGELFF.

The V call is TRBV29-1, the J call TRBJ1-1, with TRBD1 matching 8 bases. This CDR3 has 14 amino acids. With V trimmed by 4 bases and J by 10 bases, 14 bases remained unmatched. Germline lookup yields CDR1 SQVTM and CDR2 ANQGSEA. The CDR3 coding sequence is TGCAGCGTTGGAGGGACAGGCCTTGGAGAAAGAGCTTTCTTT. It specifies CSVGGTGLGERAFF.

V gene TRBV6-5 combines with J gene TRBJ2-7; no firm D call. The length of the CDR3 is 14 residues. Trimming left V 4 bases short and J 4 bases short, with 14 bases between. CDR1 MNHEY and CDR2 SVGAGI come from the germline V gene. The CDR3 DNA reads TGTGCCAGCAGTTCCTCATTTCTAGTATACGAGCAGTACTTC. This translates into CASSSSFLVYEQYF.

CDR3 coding DNA: TGTGCCAGCAGCTTGGTAGGGGATCCCTATGGCTACACCTTC. Translating gives CASSLVGDPYGYTF. The chain carries TRBV5-4 and TRBJ1-2, with TRBD1 as a possible D gene (5 bases). The V gene lost 0 bases and the J gene lost 4 bases, with 10 bases spanning the gap. Germline V gene lookup returns CDR1 SGHNT and CDR2 YYREEE (reference sequence). This CDR3 is built from 14 residues. Full variable domain (remainder filled in from reference TRBV5-4 and TRBJ1-2): ETGVTQSPTHLIKTRGQQVTLRCSSQSGHNTVSWYQQALGQGPQFIFQYYREEENGRGNFPPRFSGLQFPNYSSELNVNALELDDSALYLCASSLVGDPYGYTFGSGTRLTVV.